The clone carrying this T cell receptor beta chain has just a few counts. The antigen is unknown. The record originates from a study of beta chain features in type 1 diabetes. From germline, CDR1 is MGHRA and CDR2 YSYEKL. The CDR3 totals 14 residues. Trimming removed 3 bases from V and 0 bases from J, with 8 bases in between. Reverse transcribing all isolated RNA meant expressed TCRB transcripts were sequenced. Profiling relied on immunoSEQ multiplex PCR, and the TCRdb table lists in-frame clones only, not all of them. Among roughly 350,000 clones listed, over 8.5% were seen once. The study, taken as a whole, reports: When Type 1 diabetes patients were examined, their TCRB CDR3s proved moderately but significantly shorter in all four CD4+ subsets. Type 1 diabetes patients showed fewer insertions and more deletions at VDJ junctions.

The sequencing sample was made of central memory CD4+ T cells from blood. This clonotype originated in a man aged 25 to 40 with type 1 diabetes. The chain recombines TRBV4-1 with TRBJ1-1; maybe TRBD1 (6 bases). CDR3 sequence: CASSHGQMNTEAFF. For the CDR3, the DNA is TGCGCCAGCAGCCACGGACAGATGAACACTGAAGCTTTCTTT.